The next 22 T cell receptor beta chains were all read from a single sample in a study of OX40 agonist ivuxolimab in advanced cancers. TCRdb's copy holds only in-frame clones and misses some; the assay was immunoSEQ multiplex PCR. Of tens of thousands of clones in the sample, roughly 80% were seen once. This material consisted of CD4+ or CD8+ T cells sorted from blood, taken in a trial of the OX40 agonist ivuxolimab. Source of these receptors: an adult with an advanced solid tumor such as melanoma, head and neck, liver or kidney cancer.

This clone came up a few times. CDR3 bases: TGTGCCAGCAGTTCCCAGGGGGCAGAAGCTTTCTTT. Translation gives CASSSQGAEAFF. This chain connects TRBV28 to TRBJ1-1, with TRBD1 matching 8 bases. CDR3 length: 12 amino acids. Germline V gives CDR1 MDHEN, CDR2 SYDVKM. The V and J ends lost 4 bases and 8 bases, in that order; junction bases with no gene match: 3.

The V gene is TRBV15, the J gene TRBJ1-6; 7 bases fit TRBD1. Trimming at V came to 5 bases and at J to 5 bases, leaving 3 bases not matched to a gene. The CDR3 spans 14 residues. Germline V gene lookup returns CDR1 LNHNV and CDR2 YYDKDF (reference sequence). The CDR3 region has the DNA TGTGCCACCAGCGAGCAGGGGGATAATTCACCCCTCCACTTT. Translated, it gives CATSEQGDNSPLHF.

The chain employs TRBV27 and TRBJ2-3; D is perhaps TRBD2 (6 bases). The V end was cut by 1 base, the J end by 0 bases, with 8 bases between. Germline assignment: CDR1 MNHEY and CDR2 SMNVEV (reference sequence). CDR3 length: 15 residues. The CDR3 coding sequence is TGTGCCAGCAGTTTATTGGGGACTAGCACAGATACGCAGTATTTT. Translating gives CASSLLGTSTDTQYF.

This CDR3 reads CASSPRTGGLPGELFF. In nucleotides, the CDR3 is TGTGCCAGCTCACCACGGACAGGGGGCCTCCCCGGGGAGCTGTTTTTT. The rearrangement uses TRBV18 and TRBJ2-2, with 11 nucleotides matching TRBD1. CDR1 is KGHSH and CDR2 is LQKENI in the germline V gene. The J segment lost 6 bases and the V segment lost 1 base, leaving 4 bases of the junction unmatched. This CDR3 is 16 amino acids long.

The chain has TRBV6-1 and TRBJ2-7; weak D call: TRBD2 (5 bases). From germline, CDR1 is MNHNS and CDR2 SASEGT. The CDR3 runs 12 residues. The ends were cut back, 6 bases at V and 4 bases at J, with 10 bases in the middle. CDR3 region: CASREAAYEQYF. The CDR3 DNA reads as TGTGCCAGCAGGGAGGCAGCTTACGAGCAGTACTTC.

The chain carries TRBV10-3 and TRBJ2-3; 7 bases fit TRBD1. The trim removed 10 bases at V and 7 bases at J, leaving 11 bases unmatched. The V gene's germline CDR1 is ENHRY and CDR2 SYGVKD. The CDR3 runs 13 residues. The CDR3 region is CATWDRSRNTQYF. In nucleotides, the CDR3 is TGTGCCACCTGGGACAGATCTAGGAATACGCAGTATTTT.

The chain employs TRBV28 and TRBJ1-1; the D is unclear. V was trimmed by 6 bases and J by 5 bases, leaving 7 bases between them. Germline loops: CDR1 MDHEN, CDR2 SYDVKM. The CDR3 is 11 amino acids. CDR3 sequence: CASSHGTEAFF. The CDR3 DNA reads as TGTGCCAGCAGCCATGGGACTGAAGCTTTCTTT.

There are a few counts of this clone. The V gene is TRBV18, the J gene TRBJ1-2, with TRBD1 as a possible D gene (5 bases). CDR1 and CDR2 (germline): KGHSH, LQKENI. V was clipped by 6 bases and J by 8 bases, with 16 bases between them. CDR3 length equals 13 residues. CDR3 residues: CASSQTGVWGYTF. The CDR3 nucleotides read TGTGCCAGCTCGCAAACGGGGGTCTGGGGCTACACCTTC.

The chain recombines TRBV14 with TRBJ2-7; a weak D match, TRBD2 (6 bases). The CDR3 consists of 13 residues. Germline-derived CDR1 and CDR2 are SGHDN and FVKESK. V was pared by 5 bases and J by 4 bases, with 12 bases between. CDR3 coding DNA: TGTGCCAGCAGCTCCTTGGCGGGATACGAGCAGTACGTC. Its protein is CASSSLAGYEQYV.

The chain employs TRBV2 and TRBJ2-3; D gene ambiguous. There are 16 residues in the CDR3. Germline V gene sequence: CDR1 SNHLY, CDR2 FYNNEI. V was clipped by 5 bases and J by 0 bases, with 15 bases between them. In DNA, the CDR3 is TGTGCCAGCAGTTCGCAGCCCTTCTACAGCACAGATACGCAGTATTTT. Protein: CASSSQPFYSTDTQYF.

This rearrangement joins TRBV5-1 to TRBJ2-3, with 11 positions matching TRBD2. With V trimmed by 1 base and J by 7 bases, 8 bases remained unmatched. This CDR3 spans 16 amino acids. Germline CDR1 reads SGHRS; CDR2 reads YFSETQ. CDR3 DNA: TGCGCCAGCAGCTTGACGACTAGCGGGATGGGGTATACGCAGTATTTT. This translates into CASSLTTSGMGYTQYF.

The chain carries TRBV5-1 and TRBJ2-5, with D perhaps TRBD2 (6 bases). The ends were cut back, 0 bases at V and 0 bases at J, with 12 bases in the middle. Germline loops: CDR1 SGHRS, CDR2 YFSETQ. CDR3 size: 16 residues. In nucleotides, the CDR3 is TGCGCCAGCAGCTTGGGTAGCGGAACGTACCAAGAGACCCAGTACTTC. It codes for CASSLGSGTYQETQYF.

This clone was counted a few times. V usage is TRBV5-1 and J usage is TRBJ1-1, with TRBD1 matching 9 bases. The CDR3 totals 16 residues. The germline gives CDR1 SGHRS, CDR2 YFSETQ. The trim removed 7 bases at V and 3 bases at J, leaving 13 bases unmatched. The CDR3 protein is CASRTGQGTFYTEAFF. The CDR3 DNA is TGCGCCAGCCGCACCGGACAGGGGACTTTCTACACTGAAGCTTTCTTT.

A single count supports this clone. The rearrangement uses TRBV5-4 and TRBJ2-1, with D perhaps matching TRBD2 (6 bases). CDR1 and CDR2 from the germline V gene are SGHNT and YYREEE (reference sequence). This CDR3 is 16 amino acids long. The ends were cut back, 5 bases at V and 4 bases at J, with 19 bases in the middle. CDR3 sequence reads: CASSQGGASSYNEQFF. CDR3 nucleotides: TGTGCCAGCAGTCAGGGCGGGGCTAGCTCGTACAATGAGCAGTTCTTC.

This chain uses TRBV18 with TRBJ2-1; no clear D gene. Germline CDR1 KGHSH, CDR2 LQKENI. The CDR3 consists of 14 residues. The V end was cut by 6 bases, the J end by 1 base, with 10 bases between. CDR3 nucleotides: TGTGCCAGCTCCCAAGCTAGGTCCTACAATGAGCAGTTCTTC. This sequence encodes CASSQARSYNEQFF.

The J gene is TRBJ2-1, the V gene TRBV9; 9 bases match TRBD1. The ends lost 4 bases at V and 6 bases at J; junction bases unmatched: 8. The CDR3 is 15 amino acids. Germline V CDR1 and CDR2: SGDLS, YYNGEE. The CDR3 coding sequence is TGTGCCAGCAGCTTAAGGGACAGGGAGGGCAATGAGCAGTTCTTC. It encodes CASSLRDREGNEQFF.

The chain couples TRBV7-3 to TRBJ1-5; D unresolved. Germline CDR1 reads SGHTA; CDR2 reads FQGTGA. CDR3 length: 13 residues. V shed 2 bases and J shed 5 bases, with 7 bases lying between them. The CDR3 protein is CASSLWGDQPQHF. CDR3 bases: TGTGCCAGCAGCTTATGGGGTGATCAGCCCCAGCATTTT.

This sequence joins TRBV30 and TRBJ1-2; TRBD1 is a possible D gene (5 bases). CDR3 length: 13 residues. V shed 4 bases and J shed 2 bases, with 11 bases lying between them. Germline values: CDR1 GTSNPN, CDR2 SVGIG (reference sequence). The CDR3 loop reads CAWTPKGNYGYTF. As DNA, the CDR3 is TGTGCCTGGACCCCTAAGGGGAACTATGGCTACACCTTC.

V is TRBV5-6 and J is TRBJ2-1, with TRBD1 matching over 9 bases. V dropped 2 bases and J dropped 13; count of bases not matched to a gene: 7. Looked up from germline, CDR1 is SGHDT and CDR2 is YYEEEE. The CDR3 covers 13 residues. Here the CDR3 reads CASSFLDRGDQFF. The CDR3 DNA reads as TGTGCCAGCAGCTTCCTCGACAGGGGGGATCAGTTCTTC.

The genes are TRBV30 and TRBJ1-1; TRBD1 agrees at 7 bases. J was trimmed by 1 base and V by 5 bases; bases with no gene match: 13. The CDR3 has 16 residues. Germline V gene data show CDR1 as GTSNPN and CDR2 as SVGIG (reference sequence). The CDR3 nucleotides read TGTGCCTGGGAGAAGGGATGGGCAGGGGGGAACACTGAAGCTTTCTTT. Amino acids: CAWEKGWAGGNTEAFF.

This clone came up a few times. V gene TRBV18 combines with J gene TRBJ2-3; the match to TRBD2 covers 8 bases. Trimming at V came to 1 base and at J to 10 bases, leaving 1 base not matched to a gene. Germline values: CDR1 KGHSH, CDR2 LQKENI. This CDR3 is 12 amino acids long. Written as DNA, the CDR3 is TGTGCCAGCTCACCACAGACTAGCGCGCAGTATTTT. It specifies CASSPQTSAQYF.

In this sample, this clone turned up once. The chain couples TRBV29-1 to TRBJ2-5; 8 nucleotides line up with TRBD2. The CDR3 consists of 12 residues. Per the germline V gene, CDR1 is SQVTM and CDR2 is ANQGSEA. The trim removed 5 bases at V and 4 bases at J, leaving 3 bases unmatched. CDR3 in DNA: TGCAGCGTTTTTCGGGGGGGAGAGACCCAGTACTTC. This translates into CSVFRGGETQYF.